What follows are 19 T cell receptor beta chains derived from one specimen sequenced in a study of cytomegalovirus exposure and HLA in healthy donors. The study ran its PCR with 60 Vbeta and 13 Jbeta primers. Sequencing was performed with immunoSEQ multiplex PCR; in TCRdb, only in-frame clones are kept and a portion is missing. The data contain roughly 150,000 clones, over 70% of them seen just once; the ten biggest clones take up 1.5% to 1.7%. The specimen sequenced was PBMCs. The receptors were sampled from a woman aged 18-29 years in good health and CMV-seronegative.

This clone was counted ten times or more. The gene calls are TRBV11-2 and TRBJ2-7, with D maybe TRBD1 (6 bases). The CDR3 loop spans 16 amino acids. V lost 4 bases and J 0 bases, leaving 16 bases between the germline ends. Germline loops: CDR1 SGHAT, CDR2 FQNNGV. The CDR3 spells CASSSFRQVFSYEQYF. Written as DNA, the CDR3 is TGTGCCAGCAGCTCCTTTCGACAGGTCTTCTCCTACGAGCAGTACTTC.

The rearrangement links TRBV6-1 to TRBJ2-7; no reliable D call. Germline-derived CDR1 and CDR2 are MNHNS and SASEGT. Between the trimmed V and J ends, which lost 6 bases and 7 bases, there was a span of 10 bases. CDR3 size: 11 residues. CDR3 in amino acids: CASRLRSEQYF. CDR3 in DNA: TGTGCCAGCAGGCTCAGAAGTGAGCAGTACTTC.

CDR3 protein: CASSSRGGTDTQYF. In DNA, the CDR3 is TGTGCCAGCTCGTCCCGAGGTGGCACAGATACGCAGTATTTT. J is TRBJ2-3 and V is TRBV28; D not resolved. The V gene lost 8 bases and the J gene lost 1 base, with 13 bases spanning the gap. This CDR3 contains 14 residues. Germline V CDR1 and CDR2: MDHEN, SYDVKM.

Here the CDR3 DNA reads TGTGCCAGCAGCTCAAATGGGGGCTGGGGAAGGGAGACCCAGTACTTC. It encodes CASSSNGGWGRETQYF. The chain recombines TRBV13 with TRBJ2-5, with a weak D call TRBD1 (6 bases). Per germline, CDR1 PRHDT and CDR2 FYEKMQ (reference sequence). The CDR3 covers 16 residues. V was shortened by 4 bases and J by 5 bases, with 20 bases between the two germline ends.

CDR3 loop: CASSRDSDSYNSPLHF. The CDR3 DNA is TGTGCCAGCAGCCGGGACAGTGACTCCTATAATTCACCCCTCCACTTT. The chain joins TRBV4-2 to TRBJ1-6; TRBD1 agrees at 7 bases. Looked up from germline, CDR1 is LGHNA and CDR2 is YNFKEQ. The CDR3 extends over 16 amino acids. V lost 4 bases and J lost 0; bases outside the gene matches: 3.

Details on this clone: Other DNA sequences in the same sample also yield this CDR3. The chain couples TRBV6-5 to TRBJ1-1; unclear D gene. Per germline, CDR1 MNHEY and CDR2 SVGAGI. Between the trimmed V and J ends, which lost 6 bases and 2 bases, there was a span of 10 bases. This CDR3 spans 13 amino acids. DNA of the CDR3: TGTGCCAGCAGCCTCCTCCTCAACACTGAAGCTTTCTTT. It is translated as CASSLLLNTEAFF.

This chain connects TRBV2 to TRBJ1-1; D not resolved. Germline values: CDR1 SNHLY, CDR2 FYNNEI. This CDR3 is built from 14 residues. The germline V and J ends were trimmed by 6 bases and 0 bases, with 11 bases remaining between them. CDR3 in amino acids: CASRRKVMNTEAFF. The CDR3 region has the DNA TGTGCCAGCAGGCGGAAGGTCATGAACACTGAAGCTTTCTTT. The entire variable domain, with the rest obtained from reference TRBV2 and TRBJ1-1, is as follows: EPEVTQTPSHQVTQMGQEVILRCVPISNHLYFYWYRQILGQKVEFLVSFYNNEISEKSEIFDDQFSVERPDGSNFTLKIRSTKLEDSAMYFCASRRKVMNTEAFFGQGTRLTVV.

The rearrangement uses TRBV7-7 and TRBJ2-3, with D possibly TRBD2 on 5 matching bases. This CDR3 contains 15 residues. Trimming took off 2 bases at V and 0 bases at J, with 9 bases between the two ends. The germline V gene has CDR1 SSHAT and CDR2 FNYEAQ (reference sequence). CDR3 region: CASSLSGLSTDTQYF. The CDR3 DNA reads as TGTGCCAGCAGCTTATCAGGACTTAGCACAGATACGCAGTATTTT.

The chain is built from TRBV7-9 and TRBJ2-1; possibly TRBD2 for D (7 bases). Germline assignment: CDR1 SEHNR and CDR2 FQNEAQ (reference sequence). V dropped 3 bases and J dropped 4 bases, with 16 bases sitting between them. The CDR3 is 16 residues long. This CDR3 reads CASSFGAGAGYNEQFF. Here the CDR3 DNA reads TGTGCCAGCAGCTTCGGCGCGGGGGCTGGGTACAATGAGCAGTTCTTC.

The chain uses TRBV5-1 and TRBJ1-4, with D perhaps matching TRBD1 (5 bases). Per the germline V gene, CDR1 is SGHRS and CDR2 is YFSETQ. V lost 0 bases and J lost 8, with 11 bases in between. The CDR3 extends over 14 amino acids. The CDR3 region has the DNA TGCGCCAGCAGCTTGGGACAGTTTGAAGAAAAACTGTTTTTT. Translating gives CASSLGQFEEKLFF.

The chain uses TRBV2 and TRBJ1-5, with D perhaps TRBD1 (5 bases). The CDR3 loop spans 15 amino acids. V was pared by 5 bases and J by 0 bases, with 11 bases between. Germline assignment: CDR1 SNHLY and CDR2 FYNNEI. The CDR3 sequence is CASSLDSYSNQPQHF. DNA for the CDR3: TGTGCCAGCAGTCTAGACAGCTATAGCAATCAGCCCCAGCATTTT.

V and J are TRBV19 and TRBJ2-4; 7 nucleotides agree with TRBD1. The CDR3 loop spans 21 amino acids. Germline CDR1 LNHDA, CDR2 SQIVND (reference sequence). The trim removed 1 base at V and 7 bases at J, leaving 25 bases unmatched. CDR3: CASSIAFRSGGYGARKNIQYF. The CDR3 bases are TGTGCCAGTAGTATAGCCTTCAGATCAGGGGGATACGGCGCTCGCAAGAACATTCAGTACTTC. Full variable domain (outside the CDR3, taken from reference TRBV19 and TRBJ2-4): DGGITQSPKYLFRKEGQNVTLSCEQNLNHDAMYWYRQDPGQGLRLIYYSQIVNDFQKGDIAEGYSVSREKKESFPLTVTSAQKNPTAFYLCASSIAFRSGGYGARKNIQYFGAGTRLSVL.

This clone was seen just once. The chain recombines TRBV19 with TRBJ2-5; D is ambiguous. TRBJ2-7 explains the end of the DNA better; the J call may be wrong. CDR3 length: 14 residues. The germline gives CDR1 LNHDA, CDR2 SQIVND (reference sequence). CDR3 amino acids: CASSREPLVYEQYF. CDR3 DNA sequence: TGTGCCAGTAGTAGAGAGCCACTGGTCTACGAGCAGTACTTC.

For the CDR3, the DNA is TGTGCCAGCAGTTCCATGGGACAGGGGGTAGCAGATACGCAGTATTTT. It yields the protein CASSSMGQGVADTQYF. The chain is built from TRBV28 and TRBJ2-3; 11 nucleotides line up with TRBD1. The CDR3 totals 16 residues. Germline-derived CDR1 and CDR2 are MDHEN and SYDVKM. Trimming cost V 4 bases and J 4 bases; bases outside gene matches: 7.

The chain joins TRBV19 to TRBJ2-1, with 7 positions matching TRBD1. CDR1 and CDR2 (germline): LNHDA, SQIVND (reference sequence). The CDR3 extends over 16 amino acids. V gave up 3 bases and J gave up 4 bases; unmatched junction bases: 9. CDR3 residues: CASSIPPGQRYNEQFF. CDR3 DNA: TGTGCCAGTAGTATCCCTCCGGGACAGCGGTACAATGAGCAGTTCTTC.

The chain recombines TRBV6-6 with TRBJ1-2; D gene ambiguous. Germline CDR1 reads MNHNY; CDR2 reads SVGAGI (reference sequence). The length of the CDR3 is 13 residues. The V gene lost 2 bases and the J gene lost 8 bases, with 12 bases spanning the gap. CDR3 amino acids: CASSYVARGGYTF. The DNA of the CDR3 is TGTGCCAGCAGTTACGTGGCCCGCGGCGGCTACACCTTC.

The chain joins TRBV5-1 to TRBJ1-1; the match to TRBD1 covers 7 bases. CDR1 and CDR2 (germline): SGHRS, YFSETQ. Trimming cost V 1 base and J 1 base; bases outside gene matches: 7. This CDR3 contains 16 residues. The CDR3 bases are TGCGCCAGCAGCTTGAGTAGGGGGCTCGGGAACACTGAAGCTTTCTTT. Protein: CASSLSRGLGNTEAFF. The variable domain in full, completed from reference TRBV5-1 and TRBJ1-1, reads KAGVTQTPRYLIKTRGQQVTLSCSPISGHRSVSWYQQTPGQGLQFLFEYFSETQRNKGNFPGRFSGRQFSNSRSEMNVSTLELGDSALYLCASSLSRGLGNTEAFFGQGTRLTVV.

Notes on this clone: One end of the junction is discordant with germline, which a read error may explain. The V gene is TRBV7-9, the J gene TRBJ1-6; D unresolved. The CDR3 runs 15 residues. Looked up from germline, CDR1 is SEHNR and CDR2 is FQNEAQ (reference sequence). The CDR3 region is CSSSLGRRANSPLHF. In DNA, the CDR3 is TGTTCCAGCAGCTTAGGGCGCAGAGCGAATTCACCCCTCCACTTT.

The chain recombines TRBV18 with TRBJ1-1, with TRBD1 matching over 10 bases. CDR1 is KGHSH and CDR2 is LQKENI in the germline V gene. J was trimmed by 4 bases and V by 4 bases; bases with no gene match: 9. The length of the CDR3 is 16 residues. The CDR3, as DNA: TGTGCCAGCTCACTAGGGACAGGGGTTCTCAGCACTGAAGCTTTCTTT. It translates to CASSLGTGVLSTEAFF.